The clone carrying this T cell receptor beta chain occurred a few times. The germline V gene encodes CDR1 MGHRA and CDR2 YSYEKL. CDR3 length: 15 residues. The trim removed 0 bases at V and 11 bases at J, leaving 10 bases unmatched. Assay used: immunoSEQ multiplex PCR; TCRdb lists only in-frame clones, some missing. The sample lists 400,000 to 500,000 clones, 70% to 90% occurring once. The data were taken from a study of blood T cell repertoires in COVID-19. The rearrangement joins TRBV4-1 to TRBJ1-1; TRBD1 agrees at 9 bases. The receptor was isolated from a woman aged 30 to 39 with active or convalescent COVID-19. The material sequenced was peripheral blood. CDR3 region: CASSQEPGQGRKAFF. The CDR3 nucleotides read TGCGCCAGCAGCCAAGAACCGGGACAGGGAAGGAAGGCTTTCTTT.